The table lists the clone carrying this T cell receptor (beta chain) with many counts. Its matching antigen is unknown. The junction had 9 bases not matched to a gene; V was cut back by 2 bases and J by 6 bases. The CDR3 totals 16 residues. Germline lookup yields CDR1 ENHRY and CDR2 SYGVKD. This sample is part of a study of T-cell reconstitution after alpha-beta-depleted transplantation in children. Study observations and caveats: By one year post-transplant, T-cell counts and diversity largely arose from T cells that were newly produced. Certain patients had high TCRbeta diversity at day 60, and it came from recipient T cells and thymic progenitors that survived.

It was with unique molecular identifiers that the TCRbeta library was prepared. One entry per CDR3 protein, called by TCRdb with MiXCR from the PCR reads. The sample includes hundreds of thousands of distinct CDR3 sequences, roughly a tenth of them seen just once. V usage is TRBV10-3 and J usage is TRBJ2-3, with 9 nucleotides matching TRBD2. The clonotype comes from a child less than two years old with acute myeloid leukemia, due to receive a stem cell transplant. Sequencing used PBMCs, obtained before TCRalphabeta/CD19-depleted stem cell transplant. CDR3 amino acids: CAISEPLAGGWDTQYF. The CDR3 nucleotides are TGTGCCATCAGTGAGCCCCTGGCGGGAGGGTGGGATACGCAGTATTTT.